The next 29 T cell receptor beta chains were all read from a single sample in a study of T cell responses to AZD1222 COVID-19 vaccine. This table comes from immunoSEQ multiplex PCR, and its TCRdb copy is limited to in-frame clones, with some not included. This table has around 200,000 clones, about 91% appearing once. The sample in question was peripheral blood, obtained on day 0 of AZD1222 vaccination. The receptors come from an adult in good health.

This clone was seen once. The rearrangement joins TRBV7-2 to TRBJ2-3, with TRBD2 identical over 9 bases. V gave up 1 base and J gave up 4 bases; unmatched junction bases: 6. Germline-derived CDR1 and CDR2 are SGHTA and FQGNSA. The CDR3 covers 16 residues. The CDR3 nucleotides are TGTGCCAGCAGCTTAGGGGGGACTAGCAGGGCAGATACGCAGTATTTT. Residues: CASSLGGTSRADTQYF.

The V gene is TRBV29-1, the J gene TRBJ1-1; D is unresolved. V lost 6 bases and J 0 bases, leaving 5 bases between the germline ends. The CDR3 sequence is 11 residues long. CDR1 is SQVTM, CDR2 ANQGSEA, per germline. The chain's CDR3 is CSVPVNTEAFF. The DNA of the CDR3 is TGCAGCGTCCCGGTGAACACTGAAGCTTTCTTT.

This sequence joins TRBV6-2 or TRBV6-3 and TRBJ1-1, with D possibly matching TRBD1 (5 bases). V lost 4 bases, J lost 6 bases, and 15 bases lay in between. Germline values: CDR1 MNHEY, CDR2 SVGEGT. The length of the CDR3 is 14 residues. CDR3 sequence (DNA): TGTGCCAGCAGTTTCCGGGACCCCAAACCTGAAGCTTTCTTT. It specifies CASSFRDPKPEAFF.

The chain employs TRBV7-9 and TRBJ2-3, with D uncertain. Looked up from germline, CDR1 is SEHNR and CDR2 is FQNEAQ (reference sequence). Trimming cost V 9 bases and J 0 bases, with 7 bases left between them. The CDR3 contains 12 residues. CDR3 nucleotides: TGTGCCAGTTCGGTAAGCACAGATACGCAGTATTTT. It codes for CASSVSTDTQYF.

A remark on this clone: Sequence at one end of the junction differs from germline and may be a read error. V and J are TRBV6-5 and TRBJ2-6; TRBD1 matches 7 bases. The CDR3 totals 15 residues. From germline, CDR1 is MNHEY and CDR2 SVGAGI. This CDR3 is CVSRDSSTGANVLTF. The CDR3 DNA follows: TGTGTCAGCCGGGACAGTTCTACTGGGGCCAACGTCCTGACTTTC.

The chain combines TRBV5-4 with TRBJ2-7; 8 bases match TRBD2. CDR1 SGHNT and CDR2 YYREEE come from the germline V gene (reference sequence). This CDR3 spans 15 amino acids. V gave up 4 bases and J gave up 1 base; unmatched junction bases: 7. Here the CDR3 reads CASSGGRPSSYEQYF. CDR3 in DNA: TGTGCCAGCAGCGGCGGGAGGCCCAGTTCCTACGAGCAGTACTTC.

The V and J genes are TRBV27 and TRBJ1-3, with D perhaps matching TRBD1 (5 bases). The CDR3 spans 16 residues. V was shortened by 3 bases and J by 6 bases, with 18 bases between the two germline ends. Germline-derived CDR1 and CDR2 are MNHEY and SMNVEV (reference sequence). CDR3 loop: CASSLAQGGSQNTIYF. The CDR3 nucleotides are TGTGCCAGCAGTTTGGCGCAGGGTGGATCTCAAAACACCATATATTTT.

The chain uses TRBV7-6 and TRBJ1-3; tentative D call: TRBD1 (5 bases). The CDR3 has 14 amino acids. The germline CDR1 and CDR2 sequences are SGHVS and FNYEAQ. V shed 1 base and J shed 8 bases, with 12 bases lying between them. This CDR3 reads CASSLGDPGDTIYF. The CDR3 nucleotides read TGTGCCAGCAGCTTAGGGGACCCCGGGGACACCATATATTTT.

The chain couples TRBV6-2 or TRBV6-3 to TRBJ2-1; D is uncertain. The V and J ends lost 2 bases and 11 bases respectively, with 7 bases between them. The length of the CDR3 is 11 residues. Per germline, CDR1 MNHEY and CDR2 SVGEGT. CDR3 residues: CASSYGVKQFF. The CDR3 region has the DNA TGTGCCAGCAGTTACGGGGTTAAGCAGTTCTTC.

The CDR3 region has the DNA TGTGCCAGCAGTTACGACGGAAACACTGAAGCTTTCTTT. Encoded protein: CASSYDGNTEAFF. This chain joins TRBV6-5 and TRBJ1-1; D unclear. The germline gives CDR1 MNHEY, CDR2 SVGAGI. This CDR3 comprises 13 residues. With 2 bases removed from V and 2 bases from J, the gap between germline ends came to 6 bases.

This sequence joins TRBV3-1 (or the pseudogene TRBV3-2) and TRBJ2-1, with TRBD2 matching 10 bases. V shed 4 bases and J 9 bases; nucleotides not matched to a gene: 9. The CDR3 extends over 15 amino acids. The germline V gene encodes CDR1 LGHDT and CDR2 YNNKEL (reference sequence). The CDR3 region has the DNA TGTGCCAGCAGCCCAGCGGGGGGGCGTTTGAGTGAGCAGTTCTTC. It encodes CASSPAGGRLSEQFF.

V is TRBV3-1 (or the pseudogene TRBV3-2) and J is TRBJ1-1; no clear D gene. The CDR3 is 12 amino acids. Trimming took off 4 bases at V and 8 bases at J, with 11 bases between the two ends. From germline, CDR1 is LGHDT and CDR2 YNNKEL (reference sequence). DNA of the CDR3: TGTGCCAGCAGCCTTACGGGAGTCGAAGCTTTCTTT. This codes for CASSLTGVEAFF.

The J gene is TRBJ1-5, the V gene TRBV27; D perhaps matches TRBD1 (5 bases). V was shortened by 6 bases and J by 1 base, with 13 bases between the two germline ends. This CDR3 is built from 15 residues. The germline V gene encodes CDR1 MNHEY and CDR2 SMNVEV (reference sequence). The CDR3 spells CASREGTFSNQPQHF. The CDR3 bases are TGTGCCAGCAGGGAGGGGACGTTCAGCAATCAGCCCCAGCATTTT.

This sequence joins TRBV2 and TRBJ2-1; 8 bases are shared with TRBD2. V dropped 8 bases and J dropped 8; count of bases not matched to a gene: 8. Germline assignment: CDR1 SNHLY and CDR2 FYNNEI. CDR3 length: 13 amino acids. Written as DNA, the CDR3 is TGTGCCAGCGCCCCGGGGGGGCTCCATGAGCAGTTCTTC. Amino acid sequence: CASAPGGLHEQFF.

The gene calls are TRBV4-1 and TRBJ2-3, with 13 bases fitting TRBD2. This CDR3 is built from 15 residues. Germline V lookup: CDR1 MGHRA, CDR2 YSYEKL. V trimming: 1 base; J trimming: 6 bases; junction bases outside the gene matches: 1. CDR3 region: CASSQVGLAGDTQYF. The CDR3 DNA sequence: TGCGCCAGCAGCCAAGTGGGACTAGCGGGGGATACGCAGTATTTT.

The gene calls are TRBV15 and TRBJ2-6; maybe TRBD2 (5 bases). Trimming cost V 5 bases and J 0 bases, with 11 bases left between them. The CDR3 is 16 amino acids. CDR1 is LNHNV and CDR2 is YYDKDF in the germline V gene (reference sequence). The DNA for the CDR3 is TGTGCCACCAGCCGCAGACGGGACTCTGGGGCCAACGTCCTGACTTTC. This translates into CATSRRRDSGANVLTF.

The rearrangement joins TRBV5-1 to TRBJ2-7, with D possibly TRBD2 on 6 matching bases. This CDR3 region has 15 residues. Germline V gene lookup returns CDR1 SGHRS and CDR2 YFSETQ. The V and J ends lost 0 bases and 6 bases respectively, with 16 bases between them. CDR3 coding DNA: TGCGCCAGCAGCTTGGTCGGCAGGGAGGCTGGCGAGCAGTACTTC. As protein: CASSLVGREAGEQYF.

The V call is TRBV6-1, the J call TRBJ1-5, with a weak D call TRBD1 (5 bases). V was cut by 1 base and J by 11 bases, with 15 bases left in between. Germline V gene lookup returns CDR1 MNHNS and CDR2 SASEGT. The CDR3 runs 14 residues. The CDR3 DNA sequence: TGTGCCAGCAGTGAAGATTGGGGGGAGTTGGCCCAGCATTTT. It is translated as CASSEDWGELAQHF.

The rearrangement joins TRBV5-1 to TRBJ2-1, with 9 bases identical to TRBD2. The CDR3 runs to 17 residues. With V trimmed by 4 bases and J by 4 bases, 12 bases remained unmatched. The germline V gene has CDR1 SGHRS and CDR2 YFSETQ. The CDR3 DNA follows: TGCGCCAGCAGCCCAACAGCGGGGGGCCGGATATACAATGAGCAGTTCTTC. It encodes CASSPTAGGRIYNEQFF.

Written as DNA, the CDR3 is TGTGCCAGCAGCTATATTGGGGGCGCGGACTATGGCTACACCTTC. Its protein is CASSYIGGADYGYTF. The chain employs TRBV9 and TRBJ1-2; TRBD1 might be the D (6 bases). There are 15 residues in the CDR3. Germline loops: CDR1 SGDLS, CDR2 YYNGEE. Trimming removed 4 bases at V and 3 bases at J, with 16 bases between.

The chain employs TRBV19 and TRBJ2-3; the D gene could be TRBD1 or TRBD2 (5 bases each). V gave up 10 bases and J gave up 0 bases, with 14 bases separating them. Germline V gives CDR1 LNHDA, CDR2 SQIVND (reference sequence). The CDR3 runs to 14 residues. Here the CDR3 DNA reads TGTGCCACCGGGGACCGCAGCAGCACAGATACGCAGTATTTT. This translates into CATGDRSSTDTQYF.

The V call is TRBV5-1, the J call TRBJ1-2; D is possibly TRBD1 (6 bases). This CDR3 has 14 residues. The germline V and J ends were trimmed by 4 bases and 4 bases, with 14 bases remaining between them. The germline V gene encodes CDR1 SGHRS and CDR2 YFSETQ. As DNA, the CDR3 is TGCGCCAGCAGCGCCCAAACAGGGCCCTATGGCTACACCTTC. It is translated as CASSAQTGPYGYTF.

The J gene is TRBJ2-6, the V gene TRBV11-3; D is unclear. The V and J ends lost 6 bases and 4 bases respectively, with 7 bases between them. The CDR3 runs 13 residues. Germline values: CDR1 SGHNT, CDR2 YENEEA. The CDR3 region is CASSVTGANVLTF. The DNA for the CDR3 is TGTGCCAGCAGTGTGACCGGGGCCAACGTCCTGACTTTC.

The chain joins TRBV5-6 to TRBJ1-2, with D tentatively TRBD1 (6 bases). Germline CDR1 and CDR2: SGHDT and YYEEEE. The CDR3 extends over 16 amino acids. V lost 1 base to trimming and J lost 5 bases, with 18 bases between them. The CDR3 coding sequence is TGTGCCAGCAGCTTGACAGGGCCCGGCCGATTTTATGGCTACACCTTC. Amino acid sequence: CASSLTGPGRFYGYTF.

The chain is built from TRBV21-1 and TRBJ1-6. TRBV21-1 is a pseudogene segment. The CDR3 extends over 17 amino acids. In DNA form, the CDR3 reads TGTGCCAGCAGCAAAGTATCTAGGGCTTGGTTGGATTCACCCCTCCACTTT. Translation gives CASSKVSRAWLDSPLHF.

The chain couples TRBV14 to TRBJ1-1, with 9 nucleotides matching TRBD1. CDR3 size: 17 residues. Germline loops: CDR1 SGHDN, CDR2 FVKESK. The junction had 10 bases not matched to a gene; V was cut back by 1 base and J by 4 bases. CDR3 sequence (DNA): TGTGCCAGCAGCCAAGGGGGGACAGGGAGGATTGGCACTGAAGCTTTCTTT. Its protein product is CASSQGGTGRIGTEAFF.

The chain has TRBV6-5 and TRBJ2-1; TRBD2 agrees at 10 bases. CDR3 length: 16 amino acids. Losses at the gene ends were 1 base for V and 4 bases for J; bases not matched to a gene: 4. Germline lookup yields CDR1 MNHEY and CDR2 SVGAGI. The CDR3 here is CASSYLRTSGYNEQFF. The DNA of the CDR3 is TGTGCCAGCAGTTACTTGCGGACTAGCGGATACAATGAGCAGTTCTTC.

The chain has TRBV13 and TRBJ2-7; 12 positions agree with TRBD2. The CDR3 covers 18 residues. V was clipped by 5 bases and J by 1 base; unmatched bases: 12. CDR1 PRHDT and CDR2 FYEKMQ come from the germline V gene (reference sequence). DNA for the CDR3: TGTGCCAGCAGCACCACTAGCGGGGGGCCATGGCCTTCCTACGAGCAGTACTTC. Its translation is CASSTTSGGPWPSYEQYF.

V usage is TRBV29-1 and J usage is TRBJ1-2; D perhaps matches TRBD1 (6 bases). Germline V gene data show CDR1 as SQVTM and CDR2 as ANQGSEA. This CDR3 has 11 residues. V lost 5 bases to trimming and J lost 5 bases, with 9 bases between them. The CDR3 coding sequence is TGCAGCGTTAGGACAGAGTATGGCTACACCTTC. It translates to CSVRTEYGYTF.